Listed below are T cell receptor beta chains from one sample, sequenced in a study of blood T cells in healthy people across ages. TCRdb processed the 5' RACE reads anew with MiXCR; each CDR3 protein has one entry. Among about 1.6 million distinct CDR3 sequences listed, 34% were seen once. Sample: blood. Source of these receptors: a woman aged 30 to 39 in good health. CDR3s include the opening cysteine and the closing phenylalanine or tryptophan. D genes are given only for firm matches. Clone size is stated in some rows and not others, as once, few, many or a class when expanded.

TRBV6-1	TRBD2	16	many	TRBJ2-3	CASSRLGSGGTDTQYF	TGTGCCAGCAGCCGTTTGGGTAGCGGGGGGACAGATACGCAGTATTTT
TRBV2	TRBD2	16	.	TRBJ2-5	CASRVTGTSGVETQYF	TGTGCCAGCAGAGTAACCGGGACTAGCGGGGTTGAGACCCAGTACTTC
TRBV7-9	.	12	.	TRBJ2-7	CASSSENYEQYF	TGTGCCAGCAGCTCAGAGAACTACGAGCAGTACTTC
TRBV6-1	TRBD1	14	.	TRBJ1-2	CVTGQGVINYGYTF	TGTGTCACCGGACAGGGAGTAATTAACTATGGCTACACCTTC
TRBV6-1	.	16	.	TRBJ2-7	CASSAIWDGGLYEQYF	TGTGCCAGCAGTGCTATCTGGGACGGGGGGCTCTACGAGCAGTACTTC
TRBV2	.	14	few	TRBJ1-1	CASRAQGPNTEAFF	TGTGCCAGCAGAGCACAGGGACCGAACACTGAAGCTTTCTTT
TRBV29-1	.	11	.	TRBJ2-5	CSTTMGDLQYF	TGCAGCACCACGATGGGGGACCTGCAGTACTTC
TRBV11-2	TRBD2	16	.	TRBJ2-7	CTSSLQSSGRTEEQYF	TGTACCAGCAGCTTACAATCTAGCGGGAGGACAGAAGAGCAGTACTTC
TRBV12-3/TRBV12-4	.	15	few	TRBJ1-4	CASSSGPGINEKLFF	TGTGCCAGCAGTTCGGGACCCGGGATTAATGAAAAACTGTTTTTT
TRBV11-2	TRBD2	16	many	TRBJ2-1	CASSRSGGASYNEQFF	TGTGCCAGCAGCCGAAGCGGGGGGGCCTCCTACAATGAGCAGTTCTTC
TRBV29-1	.	15	.	TRBJ2-3	CSVEGGSGSTDTQYF	TGCAGCGTGGAGGGGGGGTCAGGTAGCACAGATACGCAGTATTTT
TRBV7-2	.	16	.	TRBJ2-2	CASSSQVGEFGGELFF	TGTGCCAGCAGCTCCCAGGTCGGGGAGTTCGGCGGGGAGCTGTTTTTT
TRBV30	TRBD2	16	.	TRBJ2-3	CAWRSRWRERTDTQYF	TGTGCCTGGAGATCTAGGTGGCGGGAGAGAACAGATACGCAGTATTTT
TRBV28	.	14	few	TRBJ1-5	CASKGGTGGQPQHF	TGTGCCAGCAAGGGGGGTACGGGGGGTCAGCCCCAGCATTTT
TRBV10-3	TRBD2	16	few	TRBJ2-3	CAISEDLADSTDTQYF	TGTGCCATCAGTGAGGATCTAGCGGACAGCACAGATACGCAGTATTTT
TRBV29-1	.	12	many	TRBJ2-2	CTGQYYTGELFF	TGCACCGGACAGTACTACACCGGGGAGCTGTTTTTT
TRBV6-1	.	17	.	TRBJ2-4	CASSENGLTVAENIQYF	TGTGCCAGCAGTGAAAATGGGCTGACAGTAGCCGAAAACATTCAGTACTTC
TRBV12-3/TRBV12-4	.	14	many	TRBJ1-6	CASSSGTANSPLHF	TGTGCCAGCAGTTCCGGGACGGCGAATTCACCCCTCCACTTT
TRBV7-9	TRBD1	18	few	TRBJ2-7	CASSFGVMRQGFLYEQYF	TGTGCCAGCAGCTTCGGGGTTATGAGACAGGGGTTTCTCTACGAGCAGTACTTC
TRBV18	TRBD1	13	many	TRBJ1-1	CASSSQGAGEAFF	TGTGCCAGCAGCTCCCAGGGGGCTGGTGAAGCTTTCTTT
TRBV4-2	.	14	.	TRBJ2-3	CAGSPTLGADTQYF	TGTGCCGGCAGCCCAACGCTGGGGGCCGATACGCAGTATTTT
TRBV20-1	.	12	.	TRBJ2-3	CSAPKGELTQYF	TGCAGTGCTCCAAAGGGGGAACTGACGCAGTATTTT
TRBV11-2	.	15	few	TRBJ2-1	CASSLVGGTGYEQFF	TGTGCCAGCAGCTTAGTCGGCGGGACCGGGTATGAGCAGTTCTTC
TRBV20-1	TRBD2	16	few	TRBJ2-1	CSARDPAAGAWNEQFF	TGCAGTGCTAGAGATCCCGCCGCGGGAGCATGGAATGAGCAGTTCTTC